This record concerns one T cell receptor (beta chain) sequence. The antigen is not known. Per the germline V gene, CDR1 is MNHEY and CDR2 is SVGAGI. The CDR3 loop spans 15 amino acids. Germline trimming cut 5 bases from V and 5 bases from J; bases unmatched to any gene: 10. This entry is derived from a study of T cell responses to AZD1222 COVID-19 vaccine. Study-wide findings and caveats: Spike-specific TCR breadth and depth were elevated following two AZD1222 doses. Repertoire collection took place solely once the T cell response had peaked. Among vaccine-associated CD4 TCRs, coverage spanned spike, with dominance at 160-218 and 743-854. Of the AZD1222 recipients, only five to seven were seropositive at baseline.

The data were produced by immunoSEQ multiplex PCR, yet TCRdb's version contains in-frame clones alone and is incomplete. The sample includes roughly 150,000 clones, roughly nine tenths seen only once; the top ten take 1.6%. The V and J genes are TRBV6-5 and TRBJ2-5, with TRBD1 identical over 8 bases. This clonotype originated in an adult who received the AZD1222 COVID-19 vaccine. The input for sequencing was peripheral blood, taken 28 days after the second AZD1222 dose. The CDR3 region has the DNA TGTGCCAGCAGTCCATGGACAGGGTCTCGGGAGACCCAGTACTTC. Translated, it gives CASSPWTGSRETQYF.